This T cell receptor beta chain was sequenced during a study of early T cells in non-severe SARS-CoV-2 infection. Study information: Sequencing was performed on bulk RNA from unsorted whole blood, leaving chains unpaired. Study results and limitations: Matching with VDJdb favored anti-spike CD8 responses (missing private and CD4 specificities).

CDR3 size: 14 residues. Trimming cost V 2 bases and J 7 bases, with 14 bases left between them. CDR1 is MNHNS and CDR2 is SASEGT in the germline V gene. Attachment of unique molecular identifiers was made to individual cDNA molecules. Each CDR3 protein is one row after TCRdb ran MiXCR on the 5' RACE reads. The data show about 31,000 distinct CDR3 sequences, 4.5% to 7% seen once. This clonotype was recorded a few times. What it recognizes is unknown. V is TRBV6-1 and J is TRBJ1-1; D gene uncertain. The sequence was collected from an adult who was a healthcare worker with PCR-confirmed SARS-CoV-2 infection or an uninfected control (not recorded which). The sample taken for sequencing was whole blood. This chain's CDR3 is CASSELRSPDEAFF. The CDR3, as DNA: TGTGCCAGCAGTGAACTGCGAAGCCCCGATGAAGCTTTCTTT.